These T cell receptor beta chains were read from a single sample in a study of response to subunit inactivated influenza vaccine. Each CDR3 protein is one row after TCRdb ran MiXCR on the RT-PCR reads. This sample has roughly 550,000 distinct CDR3 sequences, with under 30% found just once. This sample was also put to use in a study of T cells expressing NK-cell markers.

The material was CD4+ T cells sorted from PBMCs, obtained about 12 days after vaccination. All receptors come from a man aged 45 to 65 who received an inactivated influenza vaccine. The CDR3 runs from the conserved cysteine through the conserved F or W. The order of the fields is J gene, D gene, V gene, clone size, CDR3 DNA, CDR3 protein. D genes are given only for firm matches. For some rows the clone size is stated as once, few or many, or as a class when expanded; others skip it.

TRBJ2-2,TRBD1,TRBV6-2/TRBV6-3,few,TGTGCCAGCAAAACACCGGGACAGGGGGCTACCGGGGAGCTGTTTTTT,CASKTPGQGATGELFF
TRBJ2-5,.,TRBV12-3/TRBV12-4,few,TGTGCCAGCGGAGACAAGGGGTCGGGGGAGACCCAGTACTTC,CASGDKGSGETQYF
TRBJ1-5,.,TRBV5-1,many,TGCGCCAGCAGCTTGGTTGGGAGGGTTCGTGGCAATCAGCCCCAGCATTTT,CASSLVGRVRGNQPQHF
TRBJ2-7,.,TRBV7-2,.,TGTGCCAGCAGCCCAGAGGGGGGGAGGTGGTACGAGCAGTACTTC,CASSPEGGRWYEQYF
TRBJ2-3,TRBD2,TRBV7-2,once,TGTGCCAGCAGCTCTACGCGGCTAGCGGGGGGGTATGGCACAGATACGCAGTATTTT,CASSSTRLAGGYGTDTQYF
TRBJ2-1,.,TRBV12-3/TRBV12-4,.,TGTGCCAGCAGTTTATCCTCTATCGTGTCTAGAAGCAATGAGCAGTTCTTC,CASSLSSIVSRSNEQFF
TRBJ2-5,.,TRBV5-1,.,TGCGCCAGCAGCCGGACCACTTTCCAAGAGACCCAGTACTTC,CASSRTTFQETQYF
TRBJ1-3,.,TRBV30,few,TGTGCCTGGAGTGTTGGTGGAGGTGGAAACACCATATATTTT,CAWSVGGGGNTIYF
TRBJ2-1,.,TRBV4-2,few,TGTGCCAGCAGCCAAGAAAGAGGGGGGCCTTCCCCACAACCCAATGAGCAGTTCTTC,CASSQERGGPSPQPNEQFF
TRBJ2-1,.,TRBV29-1,many,TGCAGCGTTGAAGATCTAGGGATCGATGAGCAGTTCTTC,CSVEDLGIDEQFF
TRBJ1-4,.,TRBV7-9,.,TGTGCCAGCTCCCCTTTGGATGAAAAACTGTTTTTT,CASSPLDEKLFF
TRBJ2-5,TRBD1,TRBV7-9,.,TGTGCCAGCAGCTTAGCGGGACAGTCCGTCCAAGAGACCCAGTACTTC,CASSLAGQSVQETQYF
TRBJ2-3,TRBD2,TRBV5-6,few,TGTGCCAGCAGCTTGACTAGCGGGAGGGACACAGATACGCAGTATTTT,CASSLTSGRDTDTQYF
TRBJ2-1,.,TRBV3-1,many,TGTGCCAGCAGCCAAGGGGGTGAGCAGTTCTTC,CASSQGGEQFF
TRBJ2-1,.,TRBV5-1,.,TGCGCCAGCAGTGGGAAAAGGGAAGGGGGGGTACTCCCCTTGCACAATGAGCAGTTCTTC,CASSGKREGGVLPLHNEQFF
TRBJ1-2,TRBD1,TRBV3-1,.,TGTGCCAGCAGCCAACCCGGAGGGGGCGATGGCTACACCTTC,CASSQPGGGDGYTF
TRBJ1-6,.,TRBV3-1,.,TGTGCCAGCAGCCAACGAGATTCACCCCTCCACTTT,CASSQRDSPLHF
TRBJ1-2,.,TRBV7-9,few,TGTGCCAGCAGCTTCGGGTGGGGCTACACCTTC,CASSFGWGYTF
TRBJ2-5,.,TRBV28,many,TGTGCCAGCAGTTTAAATATGAGGCAGCGGAACAACCAAGAGACCCAGTACTTC,CASSLNMRQRNNQETQYF
TRBJ1-5,.,TRBV15,many,TGTGCCACCAGCAGAGAGGCTGATCAGCCCCAGCATTTT,CATSREADQPQHF